These 25 T cell receptor beta chains originate from one sample sequenced in a study of T cells and Merkel cell carcinoma outcomes. TCRdb's table, derived via immunoSEQ multiplex PCR, lists solely in-frame clones and lacks some. The sample contains 4,000 to 5,500 clones, about 88% of which appear only once. Material: tumor tissue from Merkel cell carcinoma. These receptor sequences come from a human donor with Merkel cell carcinoma.

V and J are TRBV4-3 and TRBJ1-1; TRBD1 aligns across 7 bases. Losses at the gene ends were 0 bases for V and 4 bases for J; bases not matched to a gene: 5. The CDR3 runs to 15 residues. Germline V gene sequence: CDR1 LGHNA, CDR2 YSLEER. CDR3 region: CASSQDLPGGTEAFF. In DNA form, the CDR3 reads TGCGCCAGCAGCCAAGATTTGCCAGGGGGCACTGAAGCTTTCTTT.

The V gene is TRBV6-1, the J gene TRBJ1-3; D gene uncertain. Trimming shortened V by 2 bases and J by 2 bases, and 7 bases separated the two germline ends. Germline V lookup: CDR1 MNHNS, CDR2 SASEGT. CDR3 length: 14 amino acids. The CDR3 nucleotides read TGTGCCAGCAGTGAATGGGGAGCTGGAAACACCATATATTTT. Translated, it gives CASSEWGAGNTIYF.

This clone has more than one count but fewer than ten. The J gene is TRBJ1-6, the V gene TRBV10-3, with D uncertain. Trimming pared 6 bases from V and 6 bases from J, leaving 9 bases between. The germline V gene encodes CDR1 ENHRY and CDR2 SYGVKD. The CDR3 contains 13 residues. The CDR3 DNA is TGTGCCATCAGGGCTAGTACTAATTCACCCCTCCACTTT. It translates to CAIRASTNSPLHF.

The chain has TRBV27 and TRBJ2-1; 8 nucleotides match TRBD2. Germline CDR1 and CDR2: MNHEY and SMNVEV (reference sequence). The CDR3 extends over 17 amino acids. Trimming cost V 4 bases and J 5 bases; bases outside gene matches: 13. This chain's CDR3 is CASSYQLAGDGNNEQFF. CDR3 in DNA: TGTGCCAGCAGTTACCAGCTAGCGGGTGATGGAAACAATGAGCAGTTCTTC.

The chain's CDR3 is CASSLGGRIWYF. The CDR3 DNA reads as TGTGCCAGCAGTTTAGGAGGGAGGATATGGTACTTC. The chain uses TRBV28 and TRBJ2-7; maybe TRBD2 (6 bases). The V gene lost 2 bases and the J gene lost 12 bases, with 14 bases spanning the gap. The CDR3 has 12 amino acids. CDR1 and CDR2 (germline): MDHEN, SYDVKM.

The chain employs TRBV28 and TRBJ1-4; D not resolved. Trimming cost V 3 bases and J 3 bases, with 8 bases left between them. This CDR3 region has 14 residues. Germline CDR1 and CDR2: MDHEN and SYDVKM. CDR3 residues: CASSFGGPNEKLFF. CDR3 nucleotides: TGTGCCAGCAGTTTTGGAGGACCTAATGAAAAACTGTTTTTT.

The chain combines TRBV6-5 with TRBJ2-2; a possible D gene is TRBD1 (8 bases). The CDR3 totals 16 residues. CDR1 is MNHEY, CDR2 SVGAGI, per germline. The V end was cut by 2 bases, the J end by 5 bases, with 15 bases between. This CDR3 is CASSYPLQGGTGELFF. The CDR3 bases are TGTGCCAGCAGTTACCCCTTACAGGGGGGGACCGGGGAGCTGTTTTTT.

V usage is TRBV27 and J usage is TRBJ2-5, with D uncertain. Germline assignment: CDR1 MNHEY and CDR2 SMNVEV (reference sequence). V was clipped by 3 bases and J by 5 bases, with 7 bases between them. The CDR3 has 12 amino acids. CDR3 nucleotide sequence: TGTGCCAGCAGTTTTTCCGGGGAGACCCAGTACTTC. This sequence encodes CASSFSGETQYF.

V and J are TRBV6-1 and TRBJ1-2; D uncertain. The CDR3 has 11 residues. With 2 bases removed from V and 4 bases from J, the gap between germline ends came to 2 bases. Germline CDR1 and CDR2: MNHNS and SASEGT. The CDR3 reads CASSEIYGYTF. Written as DNA, the CDR3 is TGTGCCAGCAGTGAAATCTATGGCTACACCTTC.

The CDR3 DNA follows: TGTGCCAGCAGCTTCCGGGGTGGGCGAAACATTCAGTACTTC. This sequence encodes CASSFRGGRNIQYF. The V and J genes are TRBV5-6 and TRBJ2-4; D perhaps matches TRBD2 (5 bases). CDR3 length: 14 amino acids. CDR1 is SGHDT, CDR2 YYEEEE, per germline. V dropped 2 bases and J dropped 6 bases, with 12 bases sitting between them.

The CDR3 spells CASSLGLAGHEQFF. The DNA of the CDR3 is TGTGCCAGCAGCTTAGGTCTAGCGGGCCATGAGCAGTTCTTC. This chain uses TRBV13 with TRBJ2-1; 8 bases are a match to TRBD2. This CDR3 region has 14 residues. The germline gives CDR1 PRHDT, CDR2 FYEKMQ (reference sequence). The V and J ends lost 0 bases and 8 bases, in that order; junction bases with no gene match: 3.

This rearrangement joins TRBV30 to TRBJ2-5, with D unresolved. Germline loops: CDR1 GTSNPN, CDR2 SVGIG (reference sequence). CDR3 length: 11 amino acids. V dropped 2 bases and J dropped 2 bases, with 3 bases sitting between them. CDR3 in amino acids: CAWSPQETQYF. The CDR3 coding sequence is TGTGCCTGGAGTCCGCAAGAGACCCAGTACTTC.

Only one count was recorded for this clone. The V call is TRBV11-2, the J call TRBJ2-7; perhaps TRBD2 as D (6 bases). V was trimmed by 0 bases and J by 6 bases, leaving 15 bases between them. This CDR3 region has 15 residues. CDR1 SGHAT and CDR2 FQNNGV come from the germline V gene. DNA of the CDR3: TGTGCCAGCAGCTTAGACGGCGGGGCTCGCTCCGAGCAGTACTTC. Its protein product is CASSLDGGARSEQYF.

This chain links TRBV5-1 with TRBJ2-3; TRBD1 aligns across 7 bases. The germline V gene encodes CDR1 SGHRS and CDR2 YFSETQ. The V gene end was trimmed by 1 base and the J gene end by 1 base; junction bases not matched to a gene: 3. This CDR3 spans 15 amino acids. CDR3 loop: CASSLTGDRTDTQYF. CDR3 coding DNA: TGCGCCAGCAGCTTGACAGGGGATCGCACAGATACGCAGTATTTT.

CDR3 protein: CASSLVPNLYEQYF. DNA for the CDR3: TGCGCCAGCAGCTTGGTTCCAAACCTGTACGAGCAGTACTTC. J is TRBJ2-7 and V is TRBV5-1, with no clear D. Trimming pared 0 bases from V and 4 bases from J, leaving 11 bases between. Germline values: CDR1 SGHRS, CDR2 YFSETQ. CDR3 size: 14 residues.

Sample share makes this clone large (0.1 to 1%). At one boundary the junction diverges from the germline segment, which might be a read error. The same CDR3 is also encoded by other DNA sequences in this sample. The V gene is TRBV7-9, the J gene TRBJ2-7; 7 positions agree with TRBD2. Germline-derived CDR1 and CDR2 are SEHNR and FQNEAQ (reference sequence). This CDR3 region has 12 residues. CDR3 residues: CASSLGSGFLHF. CDR3 DNA: TGTGCCAGCAGCTTAGGTAGCGGGTTCCTCCACTTC.

This rearrangement joins TRBV9 to TRBJ2-2; the D is unclear. Trimming left V 0 bases short and J 5 bases short, with 11 bases between. Germline assignment: CDR1 SGDLS and CDR2 YYNGEE. CDR3 length equals 15 residues. CDR3 region: CASSVGVGLTGELFF. The CDR3 DNA is TGTGCCAGCAGCGTAGGTGTGGGGTTAACCGGGGAGCTGTTTTTT.

V is TRBV25-1 and J is TRBJ2-5; 9 nucleotides align to TRBD1. The ends lost 8 bases at V and 5 bases at J; junction bases unmatched: 9. Germline CDR1 and CDR2: MGHDK and SYGVNS. The CDR3 is 14 amino acids. The CDR3 DNA is TGTGCCAGCTTGGACAGGGGCCGAGGGGAGACCCAGTACTTC. Protein sequence: CASLDRGRGETQYF. Full variable domain (missing parts from reference TRBV25-1 and TRBJ2-5): EADIYQTPRYLVIGTGKKITLECSQTMGHDKMYWYQQDPGMELHLIHYSYGVNSTEKGDLSSESTVSRIRTEHFPLTLESARPSHTSQYLCASLDRGRGETQYFGPGTRLLVL.

This clone has more than one count but fewer than ten. The CDR3, as DNA: TGTGCCAGCAGCCAAGTCCCCTACGAGCAGTACTTC. Translation gives CASSQVPYEQYF. V usage is TRBV4-2 and J usage is TRBJ2-7; D unclear. Germline-derived CDR1 and CDR2 are LGHNA and YNFKEQ. The CDR3 length is 12 residues. V lost 1 base and J 2 bases, leaving 3 bases between the germline ends.

The chain is built from TRBV4-1 and TRBJ2-7; D possibly corresponds to TRBD1 (7 bases). Trimming took 2 bases from V and 2 from J, leaving 16 bases between them. Germline V gene lookup returns CDR1 MGHRA and CDR2 YSYEKL. The CDR3 has 16 amino acids. DNA of the CDR3: TGCGCCAGCAGCCAACTTCCAGGGGGGTCCCCCTACGAGCAGTACTTC. It translates to CASSQLPGGSPYEQYF.

The CDR3 protein is CASTRGRTDTQYF. The CDR3 nucleotides read TGTGCCAGCACTCGAGGGAGGACAGATACGCAGTATTTT. The V gene is TRBV2, the J gene TRBJ2-3, with a tentative D call TRBD2 (6 bases). V dropped 7 bases and J dropped 3 bases, with 11 bases sitting between them. The length of the CDR3 is 13 residues. From germline, CDR1 is SNHLY and CDR2 FYNNEI.

This chain links TRBV29-1 with TRBJ2-1; 7 bases map to TRBD2. The CDR3 runs to 13 residues. The V segment lost 7 bases and the J segment 0 bases; nucleotides outside the gene matches: 3. From germline, CDR1 is SQVTM and CDR2 ANQGSEA. The CDR3 nucleotides read TGCAGCGGGGGAGGGGACTCCTACAATGAGCAGTTCTTC. Protein sequence: CSGGGDSYNEQFF.

The DNA of the CDR3 is TGTGCCAGCAGTTTTGGGATAAACGAGCAGTACTTC. It is translated as CASSFGINEQYF. The V call is TRBV28, the J call TRBJ2-7; D gene unclear. This CDR3 has 12 amino acids. Trimming stripped 3 bases from V and 5 bases from J, with 8 bases between. From germline, CDR1 is MDHEN and CDR2 SYDVKM.

This clone appeared a few times. The chain carries TRBV2 and TRBJ2-1; 10 positions agree with TRBD1. V gave up 4 bases and J gave up 5 bases; unmatched junction bases: 5. There are 15 residues in the CDR3. Germline CDR1 is SNHLY and CDR2 is FYNNEI. CDR3 in DNA: TGTGCCAGCAGTGGCCGGGACAGGGGTAACAATGAGCAGTTCTTC. As protein: CASSGRDRGNNEQFF.

The chain recombines TRBV11-2 with TRBJ2-7; 7 bases align to TRBD2. The CDR3 extends over 15 amino acids. The V gene end was trimmed by 3 bases and the J gene end by 2 bases; junction bases not matched to a gene: 7. Germline V gene data show CDR1 as SGHAT and CDR2 as FQNNGV. The CDR3 DNA sequence: TGTGCCAGCAGCTTGGGACCCGGGGGGACCTACGAGCAGTACTTC. It is translated as CASSLGPGGTYEQYF.